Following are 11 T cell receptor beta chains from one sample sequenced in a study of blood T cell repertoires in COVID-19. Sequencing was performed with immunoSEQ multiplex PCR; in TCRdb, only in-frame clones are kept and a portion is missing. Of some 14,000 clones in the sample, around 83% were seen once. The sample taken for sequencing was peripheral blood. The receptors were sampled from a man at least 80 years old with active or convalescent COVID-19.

The CDR3 nucleotides read TGTGCCAGCAGTACAGAGTCCTCTGGAAACACCATATATTTT. Protein product: CASSTESSGNTIYF. V gene TRBV2 combines with J gene TRBJ1-3; D is ambiguous. The CDR3 loop spans 14 amino acids. The V gene lost 5 bases and the J gene lost 0 bases, with 8 bases spanning the gap. The germline gives CDR1 SNHLY, CDR2 FYNNEI. Full variable domain (outside the CDR3, taken from reference TRBV2 and TRBJ1-3): EPEVTQTPSHQVTQMGQEVILRCVPISNHLYFYWYRQILGQKVEFLVSFYNNEISEKSEIFDDQFSVERPDGSNFTLKIRSTKLEDSAMYFCASSTESSGNTIYFGEGSWLTVV.

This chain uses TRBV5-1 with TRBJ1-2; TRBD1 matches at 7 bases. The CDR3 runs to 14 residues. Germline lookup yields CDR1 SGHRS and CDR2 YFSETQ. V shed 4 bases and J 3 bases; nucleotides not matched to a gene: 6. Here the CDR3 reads CASSANGQDYGYTF. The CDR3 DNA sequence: TGCGCCAGCAGCGCCAACGGACAGGACTATGGCTACACCTTC.

CDR3 loop: CASSLGQVNTEAFF. For the CDR3, the DNA is TGTGCCAGCAGTCTTGGACAGGTGAACACTGAAGCTTTCTTT. The rearrangement uses TRBV6-4 and TRBJ1-1; TRBD1 agrees at 7 bases. Per the germline V gene, CDR1 is MRHNA and CDR2 is SNTAGT. With 5 bases clipped from V and 0 bases from J, the junction kept 3 bases outside the gene matches. This CDR3 region has 14 residues.

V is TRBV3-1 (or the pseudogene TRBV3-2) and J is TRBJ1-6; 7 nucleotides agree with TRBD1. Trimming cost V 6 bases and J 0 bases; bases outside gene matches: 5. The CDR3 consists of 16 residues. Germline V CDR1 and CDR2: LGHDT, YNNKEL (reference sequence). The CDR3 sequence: CASRPDRSSYNSPLHF. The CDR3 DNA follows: TGTGCCAGCAGACCGGACAGGAGCTCCTATAATTCACCCCTCCACTTT.

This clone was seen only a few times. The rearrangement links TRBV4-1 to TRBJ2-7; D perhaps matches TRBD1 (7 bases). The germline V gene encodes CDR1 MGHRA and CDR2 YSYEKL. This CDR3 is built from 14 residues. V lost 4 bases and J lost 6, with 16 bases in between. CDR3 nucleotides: TGCGCCAGCAGCCTCAGACAGGGAGGCTCCGAGCAGTACTTC. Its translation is CASSLRQGGSEQYF.

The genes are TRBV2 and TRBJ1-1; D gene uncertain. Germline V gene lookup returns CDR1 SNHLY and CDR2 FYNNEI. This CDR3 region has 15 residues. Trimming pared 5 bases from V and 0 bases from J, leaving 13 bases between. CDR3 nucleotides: TGTGCCAGCAGTTCTCGGGGAGGAATGAACACTGAAGCTTTCTTT. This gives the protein CASSSRGGMNTEAFF.

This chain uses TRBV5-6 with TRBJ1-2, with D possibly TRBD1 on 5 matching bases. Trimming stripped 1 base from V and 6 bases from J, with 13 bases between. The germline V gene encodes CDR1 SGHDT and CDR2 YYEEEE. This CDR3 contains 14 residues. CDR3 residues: CASSLMGRRDGYTF. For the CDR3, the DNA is TGTGCCAGCAGCTTGATGGGACGGAGGGATGGCTACACCTTC.

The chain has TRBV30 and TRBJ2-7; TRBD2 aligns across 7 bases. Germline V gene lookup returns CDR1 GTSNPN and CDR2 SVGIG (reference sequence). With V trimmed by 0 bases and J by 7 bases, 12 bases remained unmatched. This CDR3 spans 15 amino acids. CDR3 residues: CAWSVRPGGRREQYF. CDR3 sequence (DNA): TGTGCCTGGAGTGTACGTCCGGGAGGTCGAAGAGAGCAGTACTTC.

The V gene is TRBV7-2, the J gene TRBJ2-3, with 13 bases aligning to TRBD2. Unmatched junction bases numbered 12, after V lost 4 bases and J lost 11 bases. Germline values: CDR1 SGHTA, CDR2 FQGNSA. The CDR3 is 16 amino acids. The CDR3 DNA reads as TGTGCCAGCAGCTCCGGACTAGCGGGGGCCCACCGGGGGCAGTATTTT. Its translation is CASSSGLAGAHRGQYF.

CDR3 DNA sequence: TGCGCCAGCAGCCAGGGACTAGCGGGGGCGATCTCCTACAATGAGCAGTTCTTC. Its translation: CASSQGLAGAISYNEQFF. The chain couples TRBV5-1 to TRBJ2-1; the match to TRBD2 covers 14 bases. CDR1 SGHRS and CDR2 YFSETQ come from the germline V gene. V dropped 4 bases and J dropped 0; count of bases not matched to a gene: 6. CDR3 length: 18 amino acids.

CDR3 protein: CAWSVEGARSPLHF. CDR3 DNA sequence: TGTGCCTGGAGTGTTGAGGGGGCTCGGTCACCCCTCCACTTT. V and J are TRBV30 and TRBJ1-6; 7 nucleotides align to TRBD1. Trimming at V came to 0 bases and at J to 10 bases, leaving 6 bases not matched to a gene. Germline V CDR1 and CDR2: GTSNPN, SVGIG (reference sequence). This CDR3 comprises 14 residues.